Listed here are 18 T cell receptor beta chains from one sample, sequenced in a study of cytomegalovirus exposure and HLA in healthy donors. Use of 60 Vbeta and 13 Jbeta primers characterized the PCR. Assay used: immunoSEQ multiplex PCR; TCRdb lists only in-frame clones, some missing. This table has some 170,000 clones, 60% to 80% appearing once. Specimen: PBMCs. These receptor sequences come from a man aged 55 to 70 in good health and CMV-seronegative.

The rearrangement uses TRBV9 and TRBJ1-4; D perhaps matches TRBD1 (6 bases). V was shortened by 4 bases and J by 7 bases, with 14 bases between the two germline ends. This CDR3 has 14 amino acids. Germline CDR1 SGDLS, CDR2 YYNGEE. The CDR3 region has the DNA TGTGCCAGCAGCCCCCGGGCAGGGGTTGAAAAACTGTTTTTT. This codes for CASSPRAGVEKLFF.

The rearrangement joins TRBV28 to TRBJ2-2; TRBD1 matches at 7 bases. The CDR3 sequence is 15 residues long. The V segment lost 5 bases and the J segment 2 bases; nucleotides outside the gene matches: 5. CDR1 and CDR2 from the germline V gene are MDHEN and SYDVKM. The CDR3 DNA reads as TGTGCCAGCAGTGCCGGGACAGATAACACCGGGGAGCTGTTTTTT. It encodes CASSAGTDNTGELFF.

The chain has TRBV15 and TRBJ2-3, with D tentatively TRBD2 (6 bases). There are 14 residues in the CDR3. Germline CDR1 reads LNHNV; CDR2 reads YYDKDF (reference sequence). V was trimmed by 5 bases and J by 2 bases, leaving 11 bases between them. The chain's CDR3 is CATSRPGDTDTQYF. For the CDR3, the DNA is TGTGCCACCAGCCGCCCGGGGGACACAGATACGCAGTATTTT.

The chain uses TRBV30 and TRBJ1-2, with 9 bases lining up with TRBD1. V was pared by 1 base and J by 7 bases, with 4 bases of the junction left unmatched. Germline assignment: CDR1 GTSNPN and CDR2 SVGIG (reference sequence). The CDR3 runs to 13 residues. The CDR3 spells CAWSGLTGGGYTF. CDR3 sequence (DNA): TGTGCCTGGAGTGGATTGACAGGGGGTGGCTACACCTTC.

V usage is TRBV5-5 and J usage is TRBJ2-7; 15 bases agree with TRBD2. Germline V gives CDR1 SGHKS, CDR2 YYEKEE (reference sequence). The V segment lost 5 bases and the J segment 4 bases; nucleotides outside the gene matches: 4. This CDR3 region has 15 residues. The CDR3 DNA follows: TGTGCCAGCAGGGGCGGACTAGCGGGAGGGTACGAGCAGTACTTC. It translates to CASRGGLAGGYEQYF.

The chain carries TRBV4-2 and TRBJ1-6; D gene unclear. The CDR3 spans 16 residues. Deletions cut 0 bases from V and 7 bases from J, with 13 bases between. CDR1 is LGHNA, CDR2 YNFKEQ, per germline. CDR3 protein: CASSQDLGAGNSPLHF. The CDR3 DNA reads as TGTGCCAGCAGCCAAGATCTGGGAGCGGGCAATTCACCCCTCCACTTT.

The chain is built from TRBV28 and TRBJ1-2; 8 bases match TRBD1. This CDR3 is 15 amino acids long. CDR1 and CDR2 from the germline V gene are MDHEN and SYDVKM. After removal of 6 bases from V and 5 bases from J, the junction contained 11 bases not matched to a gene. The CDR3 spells CASSSFRGLGYGYTF. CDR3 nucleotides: TGTGCCAGCAGCTCCTTCAGGGGGCTAGGGTATGGCTACACCTTC.

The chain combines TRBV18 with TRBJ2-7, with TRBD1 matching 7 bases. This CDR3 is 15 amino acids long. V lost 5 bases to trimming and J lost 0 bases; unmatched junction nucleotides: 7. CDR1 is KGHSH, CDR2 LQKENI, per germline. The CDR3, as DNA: TGTGCCAGCTCAGACCGACAGGGAAGCTCCTACGAGCAGTACTTC. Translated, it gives CASSDRQGSSYEQYF.

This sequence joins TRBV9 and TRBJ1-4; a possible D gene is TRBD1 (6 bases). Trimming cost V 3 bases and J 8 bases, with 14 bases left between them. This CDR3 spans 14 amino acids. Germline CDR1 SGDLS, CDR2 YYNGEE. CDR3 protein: CASSGTGLAEKLFF. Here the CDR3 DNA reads TGTGCCAGCAGCGGAACAGGGCTGGCGGAAAAACTGTTTTTT.

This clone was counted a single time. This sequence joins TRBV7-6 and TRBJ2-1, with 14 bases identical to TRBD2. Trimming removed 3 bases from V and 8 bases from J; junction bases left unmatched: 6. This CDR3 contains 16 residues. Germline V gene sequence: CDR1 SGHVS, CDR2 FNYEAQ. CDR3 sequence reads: CASSLGLAGARDEQFF. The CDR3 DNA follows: TGTGCCAGCAGCTTGGGACTAGCGGGGGCCAGGGATGAGCAGTTCTTC.

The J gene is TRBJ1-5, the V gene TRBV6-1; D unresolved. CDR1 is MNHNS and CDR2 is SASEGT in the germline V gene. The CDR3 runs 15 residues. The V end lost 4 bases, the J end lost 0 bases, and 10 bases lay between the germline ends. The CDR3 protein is CASSAPTNSNQPQHF. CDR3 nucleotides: TGTGCCAGCAGTGCCCCCACAAATAGCAATCAGCCCCAGCATTTT.

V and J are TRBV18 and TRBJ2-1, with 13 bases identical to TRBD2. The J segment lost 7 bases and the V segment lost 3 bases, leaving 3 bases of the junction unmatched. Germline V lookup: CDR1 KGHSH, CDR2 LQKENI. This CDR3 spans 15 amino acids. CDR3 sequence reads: CASSPGTSGENEQFF. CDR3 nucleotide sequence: TGTGCCAGCTCACCGGGGACTAGCGGGGAGAATGAGCAGTTCTTC.

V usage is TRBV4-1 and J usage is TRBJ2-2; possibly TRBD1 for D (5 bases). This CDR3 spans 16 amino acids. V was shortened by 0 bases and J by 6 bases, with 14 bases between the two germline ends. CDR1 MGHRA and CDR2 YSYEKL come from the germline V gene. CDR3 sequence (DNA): TGCGCCAGCAGCCAAGAGTCAGGGAATTCGGCCGGGGAGCTGTTTTTT. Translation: CASSQESGNSAGELFF.

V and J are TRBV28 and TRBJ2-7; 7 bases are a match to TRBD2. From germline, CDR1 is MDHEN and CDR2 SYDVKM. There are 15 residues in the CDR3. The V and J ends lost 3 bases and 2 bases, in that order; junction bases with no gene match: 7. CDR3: CASSFVAGPTYEQYF. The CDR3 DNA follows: TGTGCCAGCAGTTTCGTAGCGGGTCCAACCTACGAGCAGTACTTC.

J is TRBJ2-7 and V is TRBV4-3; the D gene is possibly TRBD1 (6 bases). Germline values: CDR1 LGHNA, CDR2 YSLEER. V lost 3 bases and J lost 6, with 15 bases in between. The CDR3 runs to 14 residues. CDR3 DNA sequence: TGCGCCAGCAGCCAGGGATACAGGGCCCGCGAGCAGTACTTC. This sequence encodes CASSQGYRAREQYF.

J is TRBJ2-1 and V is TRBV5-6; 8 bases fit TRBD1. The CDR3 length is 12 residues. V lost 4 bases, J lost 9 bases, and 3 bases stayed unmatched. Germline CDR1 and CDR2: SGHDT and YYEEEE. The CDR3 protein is CASSIDRGEQFF. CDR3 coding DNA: TGTGCCAGCAGCATTGACAGGGGTGAGCAGTTCTTC.

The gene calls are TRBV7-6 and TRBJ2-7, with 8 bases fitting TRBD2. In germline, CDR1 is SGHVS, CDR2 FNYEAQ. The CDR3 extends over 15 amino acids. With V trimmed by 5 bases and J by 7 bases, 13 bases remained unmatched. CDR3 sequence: CASSPRPGAGGEQYF. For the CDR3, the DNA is TGTGCCAGCAGCCCCCGGCCGGGGGCGGGGGGAGAGCAGTACTTC.

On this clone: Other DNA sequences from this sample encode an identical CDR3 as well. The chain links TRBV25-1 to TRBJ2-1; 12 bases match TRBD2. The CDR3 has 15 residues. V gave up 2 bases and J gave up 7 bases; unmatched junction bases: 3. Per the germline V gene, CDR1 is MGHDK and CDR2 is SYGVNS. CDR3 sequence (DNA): TGTGCCAGCAGTGAACGACTAGCGGGAGTGAATGAGCAGTTCTTC. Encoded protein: CASSERLAGVNEQFF.